This T cell receptor (beta chain) was recovered during a study of shared clonotypes between healthy human individuals. Points from the study as a whole: Larger estimated richness was generally recorded for naive subsets relative to memory subsets. The naive CD4 repertoires of a few donors were compared, and about 5% of clonotypes were shared. Donor clonotype sharing was expected to depend on sequencing depth.

Naivety among CD8 cells was defined by CD45RO negativity and positive CCR7 selection, thereby excluding terminally differentiated effector memory CD45RA+ cells. Concerning this clone: Its antigen is not known.

Germline V gene lookup returns CDR1 SGDLS and CDR2 YYNGEE. The ends were cut back, 0 bases at V and 4 bases at J, with 7 bases in the middle. The CDR3 runs 13 residues. Per the original data handling: ImmunoSEQ supplied junction-only sequences lacking quality scores, so filtering was different. The protocol was immunoSEQ multiplex PCR, while the TCRdb copy is restricted to in-frame clones and leaves out a portion. V, J and clone size are those of that table, while D and trimming were read from the DNA. The sample records 750,000 to 1,000,000 clones, 92% being singletons. The sequenced material came from naive CD8+ T cells sorted from blood. This sequence joins TRBV9 and TRBJ2-5; D remains unclear. This clonotype originated in a man aged 25 to 40 in good health. The CDR3 nucleotides are TGTGCCAGCAGCGTAGTGTGGGGAGAGACCCAGTACTTC. Protein: CASSVVWGETQYF.